This TCR beta chain was found in a study of tumor-infiltrating lymphocytes in localized non-small cell lung cancer. Study-wide results and limits: Recurrence-free survival showed no association with tumor T-cell fraction.

The CDR3 totals 13 residues. V was clipped by 2 bases and J by 4 bases, with 8 bases between them. Per germline, CDR1 SGHAT and CDR2 FQNNGV. The assay was immunoSEQ multiplex PCR, and TCRdb's table has in-frame clones only and misses some. The sample contains more than 10,000 clones, 68% of which appear only once. Regarding this clone: Its antigen remains unknown.

The receptor comes from a human donor with non-small cell lung cancer. The chain has TRBV11-2 and TRBJ1-2; no clear D gene. Sequenced sample: lung tumor tissue. CDR3: CASSLTGSYGYTF. CDR3 coding DNA: TGTGCCAGCAGCTTAACCGGTAGCTATGGCTACACCTTC.